These T cell receptor beta chains were read from a single sample in a study of regulatory T cells in long-lasting Graves disease. Each CDR3 protein is one row after TCRdb ran MiXCR on the multiplex PCR reads. The repertoire holds 400,000 to 500,000 distinct CDR3 sequences, with approximately 22% as singletons. This specimen consisted of peripheral blood mononuclear cells (PBMCs), obtained when the disease was refractory, from a patient treated with antithyroid drugs. These receptors all come from a female donor with Graves disease. Both conserved end residues are part of each CDR3. The D gene is left open where the match is weak. Size is omitted from some rows. Given values are once, few, many or a class for expanded clones.

clone size	V gene	J gene	CDR3 length	D gene	CDR3 protein	CDR3 DNA
few	TRBV25-1	TRBJ1-5	14	.	CASSELFSNQPQHF	TGTGCCAGCAGTGAATTGTTTAGCAATCAGCCCCAGCATTTT
.	TRBV11-2	TRBJ2-1	13	.	CASSLEPMAEQFF	TGTGCCAGCAGCTTAGAACCCATGGCTGAGCAGTTCTTC
few	TRBV18	TRBJ2-2	15	.	CASSPRQESTGELFF	TGTGCCAGCTCACCGAGACAAGAGAGCACCGGGGAGCTGTTTTTT
few	TRBV20-1	TRBJ2-7	13	.	CSASVGQSYEQYF	TGCAGTGCTAGTGTTGGACAGTCCTACGAGCAGTACTTC
.	TRBV30	TRBJ2-2	18	TRBD1	CAWSLRQGARLNTGELFF	TGTGCCTGGAGCCTTCGACAGGGGGCACGCCTGAACACCGGGGAGCTGTTTTTT
many	TRBV6-1	TRBJ2-5	13	TRBD2	CASKREGRETQYF	TGTGCCAGCAAGCGGGAGGGCCGTGAGACCCAGTACTTC
.	TRBV18	TRBJ1-5	16	.	CASSPPQQGGGQPQHF	TGTGCCAGCTCACCACCCCAGCAGGGAGGGGGTCAGCCCCAGCATTTT
.	TRBV7-9	TRBJ2-5	16	.	CASSLKGPAGRETQYF	TGTGCCAGCAGCCTTAAGGGTCCGGCGGGCCGGGAGACCCAGTACTTC
many	TRBV12-3/TRBV12-4	TRBJ2-5	15	TRBD2	CASSLTSSNQETQYF	TGTGCCAGCAGTTTGACTAGCAGCAACCAAGAGACCCAGTACTTC
.	TRBV12-3/TRBV12-4	TRBJ1-5	16	TRBD1	CASSVSSGTANQPQHF	TGTGCCAGCAGTGTATCTTCCGGGACAGCAAATCAGCCCCAGCATTTT
.	TRBV28	TRBJ2-7	14	.	CASSSRDPSYEQYF	TGTGCCAGCAGTTCCAGGGACCCCTCCTACGAGCAGTACTTC
many	TRBV28	TRBJ1-4	15	TRBD1	CASSPPGQGNEKLFF	TGTGCCAGCAGCCCGCCGGGACAGGGGAATGAAAAACTGTTTTTT
few	TRBV6-1	TRBJ2-5	13	.	CASRETRRETQYF	TGTGCCAGCAGAGAGACTAGAAGAGAGACCCAGTACTTC
few	TRBV6-1	TRBJ2-1	12	TRBD2	CASRHSGGVQFF	TGTGCCAGCAGGCACAGTGGGGGGGTTCAGTTCTTC
few	TRBV6-1	TRBJ1-3	13	.	CASSPALGNTIYF	TGTGCCAGCAGCCCCGCCTTAGGAAACACCATATATTTT
many	TRBV29-1	TRBJ2-2	16	.	CSAISVPGDSTGELFF	TGCAGCGCCATTTCTGTACCGGGAGATAGTACCGGGGAGCTGTTTTTT
many	TRBV6-1	TRBJ2-5	15	.	CASSPLPGVGETQYF	TGTGCCAGCAGCCCCCTACCGGGAGTAGGAGAGACCCAGTACTTC
many	TRBV28	TRBJ2-7	16	.	CASSSTGSATPYEQYF	TGTGCCAGCAGTTCCACAGGTTCCGCTACCCCCTACGAGCAGTACTTC
.	TRBV20-1	TRBJ2-2	13	TRBD2	CSGQRENTGELFF	TGCAGTGGTCAGCGGGAGAACACCGGGGAGCTGTTTTTT
many	TRBV12-3/TRBV12-4	TRBJ2-5	14	.	CASSLRATQETQYF	TGTGCCAGCAGTTTAAGAGCTACACAAGAGACCCAGTACTTC
many	TRBV7-8	TRBJ2-7	13	.	CASSWDGDYEQYF	TGTGCCAGCAGCTGGGACGGAGATTACGAGCAGTACTTC
.	TRBV7-2	TRBJ2-1	16	TRBD2	CASSSYLASGTNEQFF	TGTGCCAGCAGCTCCTATTTAGCTAGCGGGACCAATGAGCAGTTCTTC
many	TRBV2	TRBJ1-3	12	TRBD1	CASRGGTNTIYF	TGTGCCAGCCGAGGGGGCACTAACACCATATATTTT
many	TRBV6-5	TRBJ2-5	14	.	CASSYSIGYETQYF	TGTGCCAGCAGTTACTCGATAGGGTATGAGACCCAGTACTTC
.	TRBV27	TRBJ2-2	15	TRBD1	CASSLRTGESGELFF	TGTGCCAGCAGTTTGCGGACAGGGGAGTCCGGGGAGCTGTTTTTT
many	TRBV28	TRBJ2-7	14	TRBD1	CASSAGTGGYEQYF	TGTGCCAGCAGCGCCGGGACAGGGGGTTACGAGCAGTACTTC
few	TRBV19	TRBJ1-1	17	.	CASSDPGGMKGYTEAFF	TGTGCCAGTAGTGACCCGGGGGGAATGAAGGGGTACACTGAAGCTTTCTTT
.	TRBV5-1	TRBJ1-1	13	TRBD1	CASNPRQGNEAFF	TGCGCCAGCAACCCCAGACAGGGGAATGAAGCTTTCTTT
.	TRBV4-2	TRBJ2-7	15	.	CASSQPQGPRFEQYF	TGTGCCAGCAGCCAGCCACAGGGCCCAAGGTTCGAGCAGTACTTC
few	TRBV20-1	TRBJ2-7	14	.	CSARDFRLSYEQYF	TGCAGTGCTAGAGATTTCAGATTGTCCTACGAGCAGTACTTC
many	TRBV11-2	TRBJ1-2	13	.	CASSPGPNYGYTF	TGTGCCAGCAGCCCGGGGCCTAACTATGGCTACACCTTC
many	TRBV20-1	TRBJ2-5	16	.	CSASHFAGTRQETQYF	TGCAGTGCTAGCCACTTCGCCGGGACGAGACAAGAGACCCAGTACTTC
few	TRBV6-2/TRBV6-3	TRBJ2-2	16	TRBD2	CASSSRGSGRSGVLFF	TGTGCCAGCAGTTCCCGAGGGAGCGGGAGATCCGGGGTGCTGTTTTTT
many	TRBV3-1	TRBJ2-2	16	TRBD2	CASSPRPGGNTGELFF	TGTGCCAGCAGCCCCCGACCGGGAGGAAACACCGGGGAGCTGTTTTTT
.	TRBV12-3/TRBV12-4	TRBJ2-1	13	TRBD2	CADSSAGDNEQFF	TGTGCCGACTCTTCAGCGGGAGACAATGAGCAGTTCTTC
.	TRBV20-1	TRBJ2-5	14	.	CSARDIGIGETQYF	TGCAGTGCTAGAGATATTGGTATTGGGGAGACCCAGTACTTC
many	TRBV2	TRBJ2-5	16	TRBD2	CASSEYSGTYQETQYF	TGTGCCAGCAGTGAATATAGCGGGACGTACCAAGAGACCCAGTACTTC
.	TRBV11-2	TRBJ2-2	16	.	CASSPPGVANTGELFF	TGTGCCAGCAGCCCCCCAGGGGTCGCGAACACCGGGGAGCTGTTTTTT
few	TRBV19	TRBJ1-6	14	.	CASNLGQRNSPLHF	TGTGCCAGTAACCTCGGACAGAGGAATTCACCCCTCCACTTT
.	TRBV20-1	TRBJ2-7	16	.	CSASDRSGIAWEEQYF	TGCAGTGCTAGTGACCGATCGGGTATAGCGTGGGAGGAGCAGTACTTC